The 7 T cell receptor beta chains below come from one sample, sequenced in a study of PD-1 blockade in classical Hodgkin lymphoma. Sample time point: newly diagnosed, previously untreated cHL patient sample. CD4+ T cells were purified from thawed PBMCs by magnetic negative selection. The data were produced by immunoSEQ multiplex PCR, yet TCRdb's version contains in-frame clones alone and is incomplete. The repertoire holds roughly 23,000 clones, roughly 87% seen once, with about 0.24% in the top ten. The sequenced sample was CD4+ T cells from blood. These receptors all stem from a human donor with classical Hodgkin lymphoma.

The rearrangement links TRBV4-3 to TRBJ2-1, with D possibly being TRBD2 (5 bases). Germline V gives CDR1 LGHNA, CDR2 YSLEER. This CDR3 has 17 amino acids. V dropped 0 bases and J dropped 0 bases, with 12 bases sitting between them. The CDR3 spells CASSQDARGSSYNEQFF. DNA for the CDR3: TGCGCCAGCAGCCAAGATGCTCGGGGAAGCTCCTACAATGAGCAGTTCTTC.

This rearrangement joins TRBV28 to TRBJ2-7; 10 positions agree with TRBD1. This CDR3 spans 13 amino acids. Germline CDR1 is MDHEN and CDR2 is SYDVKM. V gave up 8 bases and J gave up 4 bases; unmatched junction bases: 5. CDR3 nucleotides: TGTGCCAGCGACCGGGACAGGGGATACGAGCAGTACTTC. Protein product: CASDRDRGYEQYF.

The chain couples TRBV19 to TRBJ2-1; 12 bases map to TRBD2. This CDR3 spans 16 amino acids. Germline-derived CDR1 and CDR2 are LNHDA and SQIVND (reference sequence). The V segment lost 3 bases and the J segment 7 bases; nucleotides outside the gene matches: 7. As DNA, the CDR3 is TGTGCCAGTAGTATCTCTCTCCTAGCGGGAGGGAATGAGCAGTTCTTC. Protein product: CASSISLLAGGNEQFF. The full variable domain, in which reference TRBV19 and TRBJ2-1 provide the parts outside the CDR3, is DGGITQSPKYLFRKEGQNVTLSCEQNLNHDAMYWYRQDPGQGLRLIYYSQIVNDFQKGDIAEGYSVSREKKESFPLTVTSAQKNPTAFYLCASSISLLAGGNEQFFGPGTRLTVL.

The gene calls are TRBV5-6 and TRBJ1-1; D is unresolved. Germline CDR1 is SGHDT and CDR2 is YYEEEE. Trimming took 4 bases from V and 2 from J, leaving 3 bases between them. The CDR3 contains 11 residues. The CDR3 spells CASSDNTEAFF. CDR3 sequence (DNA): TGTGCCAGCAGCGATAACACTGAAGCTTTCTTT.

The J gene is TRBJ1-2, the V gene TRBV7-2; no firm D call. Trimming cost V 5 bases and J 9 bases, with 16 bases left between them. Germline V gene sequence: CDR1 SGHTA, CDR2 FQGNSA. This CDR3 spans 13 amino acids. CDR3 in DNA: TGTGCCAGCAGCCAACCCCCGAGTACCAGCTACACCTTC. Its protein is CASSQPPSTSYTF.

The CDR3 loop is CASEVEYNTEAFF. In nucleotides, the CDR3 is TGTGCCAGCGAGGTGGAGTATAACACTGAAGCTTTCTTT. The V call is TRBV2, the J call TRBJ1-1; D unclear. Looked up from germline, CDR1 is SNHLY and CDR2 is FYNNEI. CDR3 length: 13 residues. Trimming removed 8 bases at V and 2 bases at J, with 12 bases between.

The genes are TRBV5-4 and TRBJ1-4; D is ambiguous. CDR1 and CDR2 (germline): SGHNT, YYREEE (reference sequence). V was trimmed by 0 bases and J by 7 bases, leaving 13 bases between them. The CDR3 has 15 residues. CDR3 nucleotides: TGTGCCAGCAGCTTGGGGGGTCCCCGAGCTGAAAAACTGTTTTTT. Its translation is CASSLGGPRAEKLFF.